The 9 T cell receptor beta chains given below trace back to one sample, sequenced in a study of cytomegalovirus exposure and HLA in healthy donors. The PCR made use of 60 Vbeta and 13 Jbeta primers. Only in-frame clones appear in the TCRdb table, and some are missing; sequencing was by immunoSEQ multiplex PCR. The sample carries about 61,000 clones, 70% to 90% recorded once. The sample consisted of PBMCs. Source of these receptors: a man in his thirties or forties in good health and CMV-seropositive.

This CDR3 is CASSRLAGGGGSSYEQYF. The CDR3 DNA is TGTGCCAGCAGCCGACTAGCGGGAGGGGGGGGGAGCTCCTACGAGCAGTACTTC. The rearrangement joins TRBV28 to TRBJ2-7; 14 nucleotides agree with TRBD2. The germline CDR1 and CDR2 sequences are MDHEN and SYDVKM. The CDR3 runs to 18 residues. After removal of 6 bases from V and 0 bases from J, the junction contained 10 bases not matched to a gene.

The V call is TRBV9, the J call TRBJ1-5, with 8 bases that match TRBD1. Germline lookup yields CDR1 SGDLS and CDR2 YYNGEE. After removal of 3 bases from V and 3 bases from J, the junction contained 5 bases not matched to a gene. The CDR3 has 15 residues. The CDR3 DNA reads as TGTGCCAGCAGCGGCGACAGGGGCGACAATCAGCCCCAGCATTTT. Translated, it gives CASSGDRGDNQPQHF.

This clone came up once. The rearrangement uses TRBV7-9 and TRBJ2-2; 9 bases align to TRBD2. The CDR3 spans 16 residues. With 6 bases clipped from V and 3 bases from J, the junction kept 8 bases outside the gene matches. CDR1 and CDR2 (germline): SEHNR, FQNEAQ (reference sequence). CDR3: CASSLQREVDTGELFF. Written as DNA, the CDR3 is TGTGCCAGCAGTTTACAGCGGGAGGTGGACACCGGGGAGCTGTTTTTT. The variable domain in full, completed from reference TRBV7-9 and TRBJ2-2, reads DTGVSQNPRHKITKRGQNVTFRCDPISEHNRLYWYRQTLGQGPEFLTYFQNEAQLEKSRLLSDRFSAERPKGSFSTLEIQRTEQGDSAMYLCASSLQREVDTGELFFGEGSRLTVL.

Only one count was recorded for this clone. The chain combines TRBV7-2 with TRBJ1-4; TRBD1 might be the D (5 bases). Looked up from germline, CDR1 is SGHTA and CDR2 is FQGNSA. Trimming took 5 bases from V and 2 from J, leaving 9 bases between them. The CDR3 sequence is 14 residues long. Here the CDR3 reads CASSPRATNEKLFF. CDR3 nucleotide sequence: TGTGCCAGCAGCCCCAGGGCGACTAATGAAAAACTGTTTTTT.

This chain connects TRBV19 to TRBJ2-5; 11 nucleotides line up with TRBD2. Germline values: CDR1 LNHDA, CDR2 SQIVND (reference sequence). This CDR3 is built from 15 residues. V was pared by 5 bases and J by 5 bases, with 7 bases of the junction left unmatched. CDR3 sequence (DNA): TGTGCCAGTAGTCAACTAGCGGGAGAATGGGAGACCCAGTACTTC. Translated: CASSQLAGEWETQYF.

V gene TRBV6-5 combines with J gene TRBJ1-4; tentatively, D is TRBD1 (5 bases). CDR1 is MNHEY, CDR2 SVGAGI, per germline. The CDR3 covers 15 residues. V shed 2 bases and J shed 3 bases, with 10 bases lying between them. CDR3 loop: CASSYGQGPNEKLFF. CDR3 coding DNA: TGTGCCAGCAGTTACGGGCAGGGTCCTAATGAAAAACTGTTTTTT.

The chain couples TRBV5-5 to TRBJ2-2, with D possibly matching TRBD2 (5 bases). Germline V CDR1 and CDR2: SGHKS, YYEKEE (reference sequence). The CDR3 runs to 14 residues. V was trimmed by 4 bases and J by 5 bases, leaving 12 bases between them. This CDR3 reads CASSPTWETGELFF. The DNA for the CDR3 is TGTGCCAGCAGCCCCACTTGGGAGACCGGGGAGCTGTTTTTT.

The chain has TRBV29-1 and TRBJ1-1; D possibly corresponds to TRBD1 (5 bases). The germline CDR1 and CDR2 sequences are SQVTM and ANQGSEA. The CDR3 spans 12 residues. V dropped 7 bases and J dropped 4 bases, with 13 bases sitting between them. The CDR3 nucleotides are TGCAGCGCGGTACGACAGTTCACTGAAGCTTTCTTT. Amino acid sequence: CSAVRQFTEAFF. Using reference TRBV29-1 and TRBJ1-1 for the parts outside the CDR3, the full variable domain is SAVISQKPSRDICQRGTSLTIQCQVDSQVTMMFWYRQQPGQSLTLIATANQGSEATYESGFVIDKFPISRPNLTFSTLTVSNMSPEDSSIYLCSAVRQFTEAFFGQGTRLTVV.

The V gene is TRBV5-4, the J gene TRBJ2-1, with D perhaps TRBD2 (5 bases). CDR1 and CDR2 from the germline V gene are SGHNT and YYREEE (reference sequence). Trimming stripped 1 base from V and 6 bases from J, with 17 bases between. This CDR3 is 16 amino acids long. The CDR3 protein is CASSLKAATTSNEQFF. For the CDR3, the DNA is TGTGCCAGCAGCTTGAAAGCGGCGACCACCTCCAATGAGCAGTTCTTC. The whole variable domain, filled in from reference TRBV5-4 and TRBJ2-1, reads ETGVTQSPTHLIKTRGQQVTLRCSSQSGHNTVSWYQQALGQGPQFIFQYYREEENGRGNFPPRFSGLQFPNYSSELNVNALELDDSALYLCASSLKAATTSNEQFFGPGTRLTVL.